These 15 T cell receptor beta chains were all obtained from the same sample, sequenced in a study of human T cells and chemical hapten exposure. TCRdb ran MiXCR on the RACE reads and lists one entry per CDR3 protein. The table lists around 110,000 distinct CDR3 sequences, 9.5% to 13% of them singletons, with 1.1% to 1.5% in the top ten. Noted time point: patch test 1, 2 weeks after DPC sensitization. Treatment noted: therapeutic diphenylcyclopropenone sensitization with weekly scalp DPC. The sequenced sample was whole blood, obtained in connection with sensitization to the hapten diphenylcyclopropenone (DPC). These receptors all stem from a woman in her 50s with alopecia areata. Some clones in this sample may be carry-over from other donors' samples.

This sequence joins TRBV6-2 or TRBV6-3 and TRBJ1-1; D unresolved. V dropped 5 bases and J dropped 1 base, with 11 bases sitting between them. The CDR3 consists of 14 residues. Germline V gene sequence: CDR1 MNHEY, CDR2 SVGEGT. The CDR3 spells CASSRAAGNTEAFF. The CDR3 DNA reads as TGTGCCAGCAGTCGAGCCGCTGGGAACACTGAAGCTTTCTTT.

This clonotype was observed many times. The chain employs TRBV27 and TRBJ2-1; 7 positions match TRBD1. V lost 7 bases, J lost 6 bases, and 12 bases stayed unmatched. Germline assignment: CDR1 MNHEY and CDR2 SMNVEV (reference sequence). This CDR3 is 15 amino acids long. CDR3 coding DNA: TGTGCCAGCAAAGGAAGGGGACAGTCGTCCAATGAGCAGTTCTTC. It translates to CASKGRGQSSNEQFF.

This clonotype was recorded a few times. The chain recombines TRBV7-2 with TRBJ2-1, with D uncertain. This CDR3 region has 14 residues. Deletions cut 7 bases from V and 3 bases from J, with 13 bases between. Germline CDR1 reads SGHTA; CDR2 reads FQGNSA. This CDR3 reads CASTPDGHYNEQFF. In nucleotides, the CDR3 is TGTGCCAGCACCCCGGATGGCCACTACAATGAGCAGTTCTTC.

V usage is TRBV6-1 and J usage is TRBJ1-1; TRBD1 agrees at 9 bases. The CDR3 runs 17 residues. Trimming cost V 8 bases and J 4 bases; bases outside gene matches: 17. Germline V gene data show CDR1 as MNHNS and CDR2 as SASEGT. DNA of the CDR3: TGTGCCAGCTCCCTGAGCCGGGACAGGGTCGTAAGCACTGAAGCTTTCTTT. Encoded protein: CASSLSRDRVVSTEAFF.

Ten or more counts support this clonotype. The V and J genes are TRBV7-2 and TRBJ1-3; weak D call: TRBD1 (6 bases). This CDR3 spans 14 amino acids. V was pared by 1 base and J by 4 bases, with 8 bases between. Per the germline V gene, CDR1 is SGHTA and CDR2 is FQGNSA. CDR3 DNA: TGTGCCAGCAGCTTAGACACAGGGGGAAACACCATATATTTT. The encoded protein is CASSLDTGGNTIYF. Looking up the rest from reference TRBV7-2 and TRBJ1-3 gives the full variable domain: GAGVSQSPSNKVTEKGKDVELRCDPISGHTALYWYRQSLGQGLEFLIYFQGNSAPDKSGLPSDRFSAERTGGSVSTLTIQRTQQEDSAVYLCASSLDTGGNTIYFGEGSWLTVV.

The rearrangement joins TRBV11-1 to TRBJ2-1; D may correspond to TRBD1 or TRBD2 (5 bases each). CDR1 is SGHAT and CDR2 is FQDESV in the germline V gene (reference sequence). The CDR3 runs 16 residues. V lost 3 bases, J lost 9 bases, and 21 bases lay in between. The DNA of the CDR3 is TGTGCCAGCAGCTTCTTTCGTGACCAACGAGGGGTTGAGCAGTTCTTC. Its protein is CASSFFRDQRGVEQFF.

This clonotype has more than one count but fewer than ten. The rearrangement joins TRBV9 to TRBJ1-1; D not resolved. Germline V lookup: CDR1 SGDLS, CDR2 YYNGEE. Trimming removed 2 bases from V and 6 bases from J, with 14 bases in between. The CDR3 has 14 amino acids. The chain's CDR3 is CASSVRAYSSEAFF. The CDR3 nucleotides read TGTGCCAGCAGCGTTAGGGCGTACAGTTCTGAAGCTTTCTTT.

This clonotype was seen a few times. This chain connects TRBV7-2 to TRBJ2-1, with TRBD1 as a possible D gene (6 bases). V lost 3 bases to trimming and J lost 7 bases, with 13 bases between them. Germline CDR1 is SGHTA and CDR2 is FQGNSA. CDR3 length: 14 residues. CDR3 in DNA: TGTGCCAGCAGCTTCGCAGGGGTGAGGAATGAGCAGTTCTTC. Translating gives CASSFAGVRNEQFF.

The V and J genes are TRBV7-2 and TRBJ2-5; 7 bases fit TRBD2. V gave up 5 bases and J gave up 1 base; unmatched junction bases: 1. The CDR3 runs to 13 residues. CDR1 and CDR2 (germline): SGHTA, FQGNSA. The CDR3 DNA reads TGTGCCAGCAGCAGCGGGATCCAAGAGACCCAGTACTTC. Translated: CASSSGIQETQYF.

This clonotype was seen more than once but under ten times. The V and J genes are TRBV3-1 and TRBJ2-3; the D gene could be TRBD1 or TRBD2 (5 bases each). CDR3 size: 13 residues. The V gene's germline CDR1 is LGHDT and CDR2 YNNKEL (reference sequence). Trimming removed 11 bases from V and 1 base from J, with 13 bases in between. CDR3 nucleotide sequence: TGTGCCGCCGGGGACCTTCGCACAGATACGCAGTATTTT. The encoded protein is CAAGDLRTDTQYF.

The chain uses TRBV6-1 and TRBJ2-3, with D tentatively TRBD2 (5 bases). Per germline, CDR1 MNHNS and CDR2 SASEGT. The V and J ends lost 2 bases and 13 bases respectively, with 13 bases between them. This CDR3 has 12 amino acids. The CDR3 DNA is TGTGCCAGCAGTGAAAGAGCGGCAATCAAGTATTTT. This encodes CASSERAAIKYF.

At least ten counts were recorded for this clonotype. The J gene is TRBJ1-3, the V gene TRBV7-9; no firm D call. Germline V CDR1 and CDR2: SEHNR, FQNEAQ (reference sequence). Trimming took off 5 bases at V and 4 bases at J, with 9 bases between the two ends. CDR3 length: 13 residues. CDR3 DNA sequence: TGTGCCAGCAGCCCTATACAAGGAAACACCATATATTTT. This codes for CASSPIQGNTIYF. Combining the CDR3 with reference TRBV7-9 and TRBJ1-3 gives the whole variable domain DTGVSQNPRHKITKRGQNVTFRCDPISEHNRLYWYRQTLGQGPEFLTYFQNEAQLEKSRLLSDRFSAERPKGSFSTLEIQRTEQGDSAMYLCASSPIQGNTIYFGEGSWLTVV.

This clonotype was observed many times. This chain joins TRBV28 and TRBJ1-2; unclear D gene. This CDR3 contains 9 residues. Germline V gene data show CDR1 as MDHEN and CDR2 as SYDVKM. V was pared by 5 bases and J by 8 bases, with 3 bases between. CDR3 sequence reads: CASSPGYTF. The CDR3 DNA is TGTGCCAGCAGTCCCGGCTACACCTTC.

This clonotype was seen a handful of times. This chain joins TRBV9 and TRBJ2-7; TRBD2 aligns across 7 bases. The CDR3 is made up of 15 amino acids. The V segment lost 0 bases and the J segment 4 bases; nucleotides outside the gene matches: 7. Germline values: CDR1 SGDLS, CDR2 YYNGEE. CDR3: CASSVGSSGVYEQYF. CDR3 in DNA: TGTGCCAGCAGCGTAGGTTCTAGCGGAGTATACGAGCAGTACTTC.

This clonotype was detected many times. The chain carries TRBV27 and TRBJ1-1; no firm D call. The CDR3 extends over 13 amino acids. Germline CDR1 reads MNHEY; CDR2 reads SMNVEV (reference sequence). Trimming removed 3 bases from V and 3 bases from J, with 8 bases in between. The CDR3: CASSFGGHTEAFF. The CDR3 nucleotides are TGTGCCAGCAGTTTCGGAGGGCACACTGAAGCTTTCTTT.